These 13 T cell receptor beta chains came from one sample sequenced in a study of blood T cell repertoires in COVID-19. The assay was immunoSEQ multiplex PCR, and TCRdb's table has in-frame clones only and misses some. The table shows about 160,000 clones, with 82% occurring only once. Material: PBMCs or T cells enriched from blood (not recorded which). These TCRs come from a man between 60 and 75 years old who had recovered from COVID-19.

This clone was found a few times. The V call is TRBV13, the J call TRBJ1-1; 7 bases fit TRBD1. Germline lookup yields CDR1 PRHDT and CDR2 FYEKMQ (reference sequence). The length of the CDR3 is 16 residues. V was pared by 5 bases and J by 3 bases, with 12 bases of the junction left unmatched. CDR3 coding DNA: TGTGCCAGCAGCCCACAACAGGGGACTAGGCACACTGAAGCTTTCTTT. Translation gives CASSPQQGTRHTEAFF.

The genes are TRBV27 and TRBJ2-7, with D possibly TRBD1 on 6 matching bases. Germline values: CDR1 MNHEY, CDR2 SMNVEV (reference sequence). The CDR3 sequence is 15 residues long. V was pared by 4 bases and J by 7 bases, with 20 bases between. CDR3 loop: CASSSQGSPLREQYF. CDR3 in DNA: TGTGCCAGCAGTTCACAGGGATCCCCTCTGAGGGAGCAGTACTTC.

The chain joins TRBV15 to TRBJ2-7, with D possibly TRBD2 on 6 matching bases. V dropped 1 base and J dropped 2 bases, with 12 bases sitting between them. Germline CDR1 is LNHNV and CDR2 is YYDKDF (reference sequence). This CDR3 has 15 amino acids. CDR3 coding DNA: TGTGCCACCAGCAGAGCCATGGAGGGCCCCTACGAGCAGTACTTC. Its translation: CATSRAMEGPYEQYF.

The V call is TRBV14, the J call TRBJ2-7; maybe TRBD1 (6 bases). Germline CDR1 SGHDN, CDR2 FVKESK. V lost 0 bases and J 5 bases, leaving 14 bases between the germline ends. The CDR3 is made up of 15 amino acids. The CDR3 loop is CASSQDRHAGDEQYF. The CDR3 DNA follows: TGTGCCAGCAGCCAAGATCGGCATGCAGGGGACGAGCAGTACTTC.

V and J are TRBV4-2 and TRBJ2-7; TRBD1 is a possible D gene (5 bases). Trimming left V 1 base short and J 3 bases short, with 16 bases between. CDR3 length equals 16 residues. CDR1 LGHNA and CDR2 YNFKEQ come from the germline V gene. The CDR3 DNA is TGTGCCAGCAGCCAAGTAAAGGGGCCTGATGACTACGAGCAGTACTTC. Its translation: CASSQVKGPDDYEQYF.

The CDR3 here is CASSLSGNNEQFF. CDR3 nucleotides: TGTGCCAGCAGCTTATCGGGAAACAATGAGCAGTTCTTC. The rearrangement joins TRBV7-3 to TRBJ2-1, with D possibly matching TRBD2 (5 bases). V was clipped by 2 bases and J by 5 bases, with 7 bases between them. Germline V gene sequence: CDR1 SGHTA, CDR2 FQGTGA. The CDR3 covers 13 residues. Drawing the rest from reference TRBV7-3 and TRBJ2-1, the complete variable domain is GAGVSQTPSNKVTEKGKYVELRCDPISGHTALYWYRQSLGQGPEFLIYFQGTGAADDSGLPNDRFFAVRPEGSVSTLKIQRTERGDSAVYLCASSLSGNNEQFFGPGTRLTVL.

The V call is TRBV19, the J call TRBJ2-5; the D gene is possibly TRBD2 (6 bases). Trimming stripped 3 bases from V and 1 base from J, with 9 bases between. There are 14 residues in the CDR3. CDR1 is LNHDA and CDR2 is SQIVND in the germline V gene (reference sequence). The CDR3 DNA reads TGTGCCAGTAGTATCGGGGGATCCCAAGAGACCCAGTACTTC. Residues: CASSIGGSQETQYF. The variable domain in full, completed from reference TRBV19 and TRBJ2-5, reads DGGITQSPKYLFRKEGQNVTLSCEQNLNHDAMYWYRQDPGQGLRLIYYSQIVNDFQKGDIAEGYSVSREKKESFPLTVTSAQKNPTAFYLCASSIGGSQETQYFGPGTRLLVL.

J is TRBJ1-3 and V is TRBV7-2; 7 nucleotides agree with TRBD1. The CDR3 has 15 amino acids. Losses at the gene ends were 6 bases for V and 2 bases for J; bases not matched to a gene: 7. Per the germline V gene, CDR1 is SGHTA and CDR2 is FQGNSA. CDR3 residues: CASSYRGVAGNTIYF. The CDR3 DNA sequence: TGTGCCAGCAGTTACAGGGGTGTAGCTGGAAACACCATATATTTT.

The gene calls are TRBV5-6 and TRBJ2-1, with a possible D match to TRBD2 (6 bases). V was trimmed by 7 bases and J by 5 bases, leaving 10 bases between them. CDR3 length: 12 amino acids. Per the germline V gene, CDR1 is SGHDT and CDR2 is YYEEEE. The DNA for the CDR3 is TGTGCCAGCGGAGGGAGTAACAATGAGCAGTTCTTC. It codes for CASGGSNNEQFF.

The chain has TRBV18 and TRBJ2-7; D is perhaps TRBD2 (6 bases). The germline gives CDR1 KGHSH, CDR2 LQKENI. V lost 0 bases to trimming and J lost 3 bases, with 6 bases between them. CDR3 length: 13 amino acids. The CDR3 sequence is CASSPPGGYEQYF. The CDR3 bases are TGTGCCAGCTCACCACCGGGGGGCTACGAGCAGTACTTC.

The CDR3, as DNA: TGTGCCAGCAGTTTATCGGGACAGGGGTGGGCTAATGAAAAACTGTTTTTT. Its protein is CASSLSGQGWANEKLFF. This chain uses TRBV27 with TRBJ1-4, with 10 bases that match TRBD1. V shed 0 bases, J shed 3 bases, and the junction held 4 bases outside the gene matches. CDR3 length: 17 residues. The germline V gene encodes CDR1 MNHEY and CDR2 SMNVEV (reference sequence).

This rearrangement joins TRBV3-1 (or the pseudogene TRBV3-2) to TRBJ2-5, with 10 bases aligning to TRBD2. CDR1 is LGHDT and CDR2 is YNNKEL in the germline V gene (reference sequence). Unmatched junction bases numbered 9, after V lost 0 bases and J lost 5 bases. CDR3 length: 17 residues. Written as DNA, the CDR3 is TGTGCCAGCAGCCAAGATTCTAGCGGGGGCCCGCGGGAGACCCAGTACTTC. It specifies CASSQDSSGGPRETQYF.

The rearrangement joins TRBV28 to TRBJ2-3; D gene unclear. The CDR3 extends over 14 amino acids. Trimming took off 4 bases at V and 0 bases at J, with 8 bases between the two ends. Germline lookup yields CDR1 MDHEN and CDR2 SYDVKM. For the CDR3, the DNA is TGTGCCAGCAGTTCCCCTAGGAGCACAGATACGCAGTATTTT. Translating gives CASSSPRSTDTQYF.